The sequence of this T cell receptor (beta chain) was determined in a study of post-analysis software for immune sequencing data. Study-wide findings and caveats: TRBV5-6, TRBV5-1 and TRBV20-1 were among roughly 5 TRBV segments more frequent in patients than controls. Comparison with controls showed significantly lower normalized Chao1 diversity in multiple sclerosis patients. Those samples that were prepared in the same batch co-clustered strongly by F measure.

This clonotype has just a few counts. Its antigen is still unknown. Its ends do not fully match the called genes, so a read error is possible. Researchers reported that TCR beta cDNA libraries carried unique molecular identifiers. Input of 1 to 10 million T cells yielded approximately 500,000 cDNA molecules. TCRdb independently ran MiXCR on the PCR reads; one entry per CDR3 protein. There are 750,000 to 900,000 distinct CDR3 sequences in the sample; just over 45% occur only once, and roughly 4.9% lies in the top ten. This CDR3 is built from 15 residues. In germline, CDR1 is KGHSH, CDR2 LQKENI. The V and J genes are TRBV18 and TRBJ1-1; 7 bases match TRBD1. The sample was blood. The receptor was isolated from a girl aged 5-17 years with multiple sclerosis. The CDR3 loop reads CASSPPTGQNIEAFF. CDR3 bases: TGTGCCAGCTCACCACCGACAGGGCAGAACATTGAAGCTTTCTTT.